A selection of T cell receptor beta chains follows, all from one sample in a study of blood T cells in healthy people across ages. MiXCR, run by TCRdb on the 5' RACE reads, gives a single entry per CDR3 protein. Of 1.5 million to 2 million distinct CDR3 sequences listed, 28% are singletons. Specimen: blood. The receptors shown here come from a woman in her twenties or thirties in good health. The CDR3 runs from the conserved cysteine through the conserved F or W.

v_gene: TRBV5-5
j_gene: TRBJ1-4
CDR3aa: CASSSYGEKLFF

v_gene: TRBV7-9
j_gene: TRBJ2-3
CDR3aa: CASSFYGERDTQYF

v_gene: TRBV30
j_gene: TRBJ2-7
CDR3aa: CAWRKSSGYEQYF

v_gene: TRBV7-8
j_gene: TRBJ2-3
CDR3aa: CASTQGLTSRRTDTQYF

v_gene: TRBV12-3/TRBV12-4
j_gene: TRBJ2-7
CDR3aa: CASSIGPGSYEQYF

v_gene: TRBV7-9
j_gene: TRBJ2-6
CDR3aa: CASSFRMSGANVLTF

v_gene: TRBV7-2
j_gene: TRBJ2-1
CDR3aa: CASSRTSGEQFF

v_gene: TRBV28
j_gene: TRBJ2-1
CDR3aa: CASRSTGSSYNEQFF

v_gene: TRBV29-1
j_gene: TRBJ2-3
CDR3aa: CSQGVRGLEDTQYF

v_gene: TRBV5-1
j_gene: TRBJ2-7
CDR3aa: CASRSTGASSYEQYF

v_gene: TRBV5-1
j_gene: -
CDR3aa: CASSSIQGADFGEQYF

v_gene: TRBV6-5
j_gene: TRBJ1-1
CDR3aa: CASRTRGGDTEAFF

v_gene: TRBV7-2
j_gene: TRBJ2-2
CDR3aa: CASSLRGVGNTGELFF

v_gene: TRBV5-6
j_gene: TRBJ2-1
CDR3aa: CASGRVEFEQFF

v_gene: TRBV12-3/TRBV12-4
j_gene: TRBJ2-5
CDR3aa: CASSFGQLETQYF

v_gene: TRBV5-5
j_gene: TRBJ2-1
CDR3aa: CAGSLDILNEQFF

v_gene: TRBV5-6
j_gene: TRBJ2-5
CDR3aa: CASSLTGGLRETQYF

v_gene: TRBV28
j_gene: TRBJ1-5
CDR3aa: CASTLPGNQPQHF

v_gene: TRBV18
j_gene: TRBJ1-1
CDR3aa: CASSPRTGDTEAFF

v_gene: TRBV12-3/TRBV12-4
j_gene: TRBJ2-1
CDR3aa: CASSLGTSGRKEFF

v_gene: TRBV9
j_gene: TRBJ1-5
CDR3aa: CASSAETGDGQPQHF

v_gene: TRBV7-7
j_gene: TRBJ2-5
CDR3aa: CASSSRGGFPETQYF

v_gene: TRBV9
j_gene: TRBJ2-7
CDR3aa: CASSPAPRGLTSYEQYF

v_gene: TRBV2
j_gene: TRBJ2-1
CDR3aa: CASSVDRDFGEQFF

v_gene: TRBV5-1
j_gene: TRBJ2-5
CDR3aa: CASSLDAGMETQYF

v_gene: TRBV9
j_gene: TRBJ1-2
CDR3aa: CASSQGQGPTPSWGYTF

v_gene: TRBV27
j_gene: TRBJ2-1
CDR3aa: CASSSLAGLAGGYNEQFF

v_gene: TRBV5-1
j_gene: TRBJ2-3
CDR3aa: CASSYGYHRDSTDTQYF

v_gene: TRBV29-1
j_gene: TRBJ2-6
CDR3aa: CSAHDRTSGANVLTF

v_gene: TRBV13
j_gene: TRBJ1-2
CDR3aa: CASSPKDRGGYGYTF

v_gene: TRBV27
j_gene: -
CDR3aa: CASGDPGGATYEQYF

v_gene: TRBV10-3
j_gene: TRBJ1-2
CDR3aa: CAISEPDRREGYTF

v_gene: TRBV5-1
j_gene: TRBJ2-1
CDR3aa: CASRQTSGANEQFF

v_gene: TRBV9
j_gene: TRBJ2-3
CDR3aa: CASSVGTSWGTDTQYF

v_gene: TRBV5-6
j_gene: TRBJ2-2
CDR3aa: CASSLGGVAGELFF

v_gene: TRBV10-3
j_gene: TRBJ2-5
CDR3aa: CAINGQTDYKQYF

v_gene: TRBV20-1
j_gene: TRBJ2-1
CDR3aa: CSARDLTGSRNEQFF

v_gene: TRBV5-1
j_gene: TRBJ2-4
CDR3aa: CASSHGASLEQYF